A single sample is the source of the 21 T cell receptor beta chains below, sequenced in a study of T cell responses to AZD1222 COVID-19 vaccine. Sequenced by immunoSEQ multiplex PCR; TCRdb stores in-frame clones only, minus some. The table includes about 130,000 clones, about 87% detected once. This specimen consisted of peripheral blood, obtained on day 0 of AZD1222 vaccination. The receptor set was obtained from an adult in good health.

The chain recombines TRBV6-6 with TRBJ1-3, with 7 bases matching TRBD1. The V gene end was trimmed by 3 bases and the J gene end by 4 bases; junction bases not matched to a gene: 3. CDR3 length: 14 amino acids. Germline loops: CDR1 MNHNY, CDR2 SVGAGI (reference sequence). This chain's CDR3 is CASSYTGVGNTIYF. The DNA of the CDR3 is TGTGCCAGCAGTTATACAGGGGTCGGAAACACCATATATTTT.

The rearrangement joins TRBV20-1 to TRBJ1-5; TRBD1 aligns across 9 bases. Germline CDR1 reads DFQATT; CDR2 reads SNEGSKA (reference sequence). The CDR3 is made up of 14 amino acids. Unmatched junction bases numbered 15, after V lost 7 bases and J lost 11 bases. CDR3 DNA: TGCAGTGTTAGTTTGGGACAGGGTACTAGGGCCCAGCATTTT. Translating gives CSVSLGQGTRAQHF.

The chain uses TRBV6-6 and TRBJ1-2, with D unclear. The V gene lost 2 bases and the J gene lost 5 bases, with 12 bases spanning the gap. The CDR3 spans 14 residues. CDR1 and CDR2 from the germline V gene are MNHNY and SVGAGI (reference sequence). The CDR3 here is CASSYGAERYGYTF. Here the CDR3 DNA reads TGTGCCAGCAGTTACGGTGCAGAGAGGTATGGCTACACCTTC.

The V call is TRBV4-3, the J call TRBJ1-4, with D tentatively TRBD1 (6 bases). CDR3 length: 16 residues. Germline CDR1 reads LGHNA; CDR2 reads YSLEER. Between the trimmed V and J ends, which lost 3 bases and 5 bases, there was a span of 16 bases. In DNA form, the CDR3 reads TGCGCCAGCAGCCAGGACGGGAGGGGGGGGAATGAAAAACTGTTTTTT. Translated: CASSQDGRGGNEKLFF.

CDR3 amino acids: CASSFSETGNYGYTF. CDR3 in DNA: TGTGCCAGCAGTTTTTCCGAGACAGGGAACTATGGCTACACCTTC. The chain has TRBV27 and TRBJ1-2; 7 nucleotides agree with TRBD1. This CDR3 has 15 residues. Germline V gene lookup returns CDR1 MNHEY and CDR2 SMNVEV (reference sequence). The trim removed 3 bases at V and 2 bases at J, leaving 6 bases unmatched.

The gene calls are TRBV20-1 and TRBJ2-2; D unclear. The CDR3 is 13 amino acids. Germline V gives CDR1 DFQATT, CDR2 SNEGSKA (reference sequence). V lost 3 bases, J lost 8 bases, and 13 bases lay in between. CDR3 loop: CSASQILGGELFF. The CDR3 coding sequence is TGCAGTGCTAGTCAAATCCTAGGTGGGGAGCTGTTTTTT.

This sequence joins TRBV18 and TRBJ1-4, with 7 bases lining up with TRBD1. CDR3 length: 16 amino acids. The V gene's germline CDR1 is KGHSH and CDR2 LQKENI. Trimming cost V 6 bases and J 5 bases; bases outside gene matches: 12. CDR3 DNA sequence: TGTGCCAGCTCCGATCTACGACAGGGCCTAAATGAAAAACTGTTTTTT. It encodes CASSDLRQGLNEKLFF.

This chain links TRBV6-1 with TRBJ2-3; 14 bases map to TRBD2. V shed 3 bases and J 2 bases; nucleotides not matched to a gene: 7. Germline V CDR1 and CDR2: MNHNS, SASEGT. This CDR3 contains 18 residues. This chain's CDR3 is CASSDIAGLAGVTDTQYF. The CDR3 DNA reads TGTGCCAGCAGTGATATCGCGGGACTAGCGGGGGTCACAGATACGCAGTATTTT.

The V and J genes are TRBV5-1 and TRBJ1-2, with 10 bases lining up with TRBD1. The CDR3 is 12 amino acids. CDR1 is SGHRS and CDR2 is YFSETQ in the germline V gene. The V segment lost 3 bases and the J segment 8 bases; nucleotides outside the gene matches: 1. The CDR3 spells CASSWGQGGYTF. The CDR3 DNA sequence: TGCGCCAGCAGCTGGGGACAGGGGGGCTACACCTTC.

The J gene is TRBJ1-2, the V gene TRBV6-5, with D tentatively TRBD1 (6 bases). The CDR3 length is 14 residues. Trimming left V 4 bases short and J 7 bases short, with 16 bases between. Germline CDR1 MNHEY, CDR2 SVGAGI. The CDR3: CASSSLGQGIGYTF. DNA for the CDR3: TGTGCCAGCAGTTCTCTTGGGCAGGGGATTGGCTACACCTTC.

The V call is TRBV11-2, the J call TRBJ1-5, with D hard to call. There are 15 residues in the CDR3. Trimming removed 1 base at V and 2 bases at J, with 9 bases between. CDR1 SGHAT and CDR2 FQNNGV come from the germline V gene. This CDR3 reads CASSLGGNGNQPQHF. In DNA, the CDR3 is TGTGCCAGCAGCTTAGGAGGGAATGGCAATCAGCCCCAGCATTTT.

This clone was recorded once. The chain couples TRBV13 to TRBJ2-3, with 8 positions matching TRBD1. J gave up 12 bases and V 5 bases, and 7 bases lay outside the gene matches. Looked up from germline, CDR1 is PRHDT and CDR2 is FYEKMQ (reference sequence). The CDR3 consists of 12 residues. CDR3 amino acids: CASSSDRGVQYF. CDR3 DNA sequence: TGTGCCAGCAGCAGTGACAGGGGTGTTCAGTATTTT.

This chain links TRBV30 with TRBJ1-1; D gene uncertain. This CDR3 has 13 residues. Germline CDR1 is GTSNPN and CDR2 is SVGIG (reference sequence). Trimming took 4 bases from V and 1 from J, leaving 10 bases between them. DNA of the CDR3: TGTGCCTGGATCCCCAGAGCGAACACTGAAGCTTTCTTT. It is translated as CAWIPRANTEAFF.

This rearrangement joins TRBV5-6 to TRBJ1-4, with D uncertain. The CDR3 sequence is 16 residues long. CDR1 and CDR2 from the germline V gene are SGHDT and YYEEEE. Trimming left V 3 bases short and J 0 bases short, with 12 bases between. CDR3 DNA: TGTGCCAGCAGCTCAACCCGCGGAGCAACTAATGAAAAACTGTTTTTT. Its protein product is CASSSTRGATNEKLFF. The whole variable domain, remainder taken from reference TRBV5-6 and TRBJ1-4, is DAGVTQSPTHLIKTRGQQVTLRCSPKSGHDTVSWYQQALGQGPQFIFQYYEEEERQRGNFPDRFSGHQFPNYSSELNVNALLLGDSALYLCASSSTRGATNEKLFFGSGTQLSVL.

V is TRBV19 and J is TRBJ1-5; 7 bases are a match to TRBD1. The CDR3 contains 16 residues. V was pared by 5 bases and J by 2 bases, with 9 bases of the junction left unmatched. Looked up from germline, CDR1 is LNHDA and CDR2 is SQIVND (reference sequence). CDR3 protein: CASSGVWTGGNQPQHF. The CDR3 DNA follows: TGTGCCAGTAGTGGCGTATGGACAGGAGGCAATCAGCCCCAGCATTTT.

The CDR3 protein is CAWSPPDSLNTEAFF. The CDR3 coding sequence is TGTGCCTGGAGTCCTCCGGACAGCCTGAACACTGAAGCTTTCTTT. The chain links TRBV30 to TRBJ1-1; D is perhaps TRBD1 (6 bases). This CDR3 comprises 15 residues. Germline V gene lookup returns CDR1 GTSNPN and CDR2 SVGIG (reference sequence). V lost 2 bases to trimming and J lost 0 bases, with 13 bases between them.

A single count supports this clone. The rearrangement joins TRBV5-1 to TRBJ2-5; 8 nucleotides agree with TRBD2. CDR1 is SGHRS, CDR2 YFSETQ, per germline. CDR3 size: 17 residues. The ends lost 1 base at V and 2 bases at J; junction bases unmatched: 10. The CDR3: CASSLQVGGGLQETQYF. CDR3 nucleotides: TGCGCCAGCAGCTTGCAGGTTGGCGGGGGGTTGCAAGAGACCCAGTACTTC.

DNA for the CDR3: TGTGCCAGCAGCCCGCCGGGACAGGGCCGGAACACTGAAGCTTTCTTT. Translated, it gives CASSPPGQGRNTEAFF. The chain is built from TRBV9 and TRBJ1-1, with 9 nucleotides matching TRBD1. Germline-derived CDR1 and CDR2 are SGDLS and YYNGEE. This CDR3 comprises 16 residues. J gave up 1 base and V 4 bases, and 8 bases lay outside the gene matches. Full variable domain (rest looked up from reference TRBV9 and TRBJ1-1): DSGVTQTPKHLITATGQRVTLRCSPRSGDLSVYWYQQSLDQGLQFLIQYYNGEERAKGNILERFSAQQFPDLHSELNLSSLELGDSALYFCASSPPGQGRNTEAFFGQGTRLTVV.

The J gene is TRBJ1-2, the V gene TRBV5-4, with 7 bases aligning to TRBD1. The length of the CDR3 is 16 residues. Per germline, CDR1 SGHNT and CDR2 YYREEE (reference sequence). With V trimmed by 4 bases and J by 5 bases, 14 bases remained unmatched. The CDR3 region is CASSPGTVLSAYGYTF. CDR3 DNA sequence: TGTGCCAGCAGCCCTGGGACAGTCCTTTCTGCTTATGGCTACACCTTC.

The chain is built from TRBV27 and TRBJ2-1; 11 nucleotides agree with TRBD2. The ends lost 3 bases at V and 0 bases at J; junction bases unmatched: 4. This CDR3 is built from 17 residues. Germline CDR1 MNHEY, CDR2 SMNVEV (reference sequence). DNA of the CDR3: TGTGCCAGCAGTTTCCCTAGCGGGGGGCTCTCCTACAATGAGCAGTTCTTC. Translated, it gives CASSFPSGGLSYNEQFF.

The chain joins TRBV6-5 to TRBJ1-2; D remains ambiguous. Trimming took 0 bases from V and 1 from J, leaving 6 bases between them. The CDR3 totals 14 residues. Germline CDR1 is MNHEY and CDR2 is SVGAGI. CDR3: CASSYSGVNYGYTF. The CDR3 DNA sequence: TGTGCCAGCAGTTACTCCGGGGTTAACTATGGCTACACCTTC.